This is a list of T cell receptor beta chains from one sample in a study of regulatory T cells in long-lasting Graves disease. TCRdb reprocessed the multiplex PCR reads with MiXCR, giving one entry per CDR3 protein. The table includes some 350,000 distinct CDR3 sequences, around 15% detected once. The same sample was also studied in work on T cells in Graves' hyperthyroidism and ophthalmopathy.

The material sequenced was peripheral blood mononuclear cells (PBMCs), taken at new diagnosis, from a patient treated with antithyroid drugs. The receptor set was obtained from a woman under 30 with Graves disease. Each CDR3 is given with its conserved first and last residue. Each record gives: V gene, J gene, D gene, clone size, CDR3 protein, CDR3 DNA. D genes are given only for firm matches. Clone size appears in some rows only: once, few, many, or a class for an expanded clone.

TRBV9	TRBJ1-2	-	many	CASSVAAGTGYTF	TGTGCCAGCAGCGTAGCGGCTGGGACGGGCTACACCTTC
TRBV20-1	TRBJ1-1	-	many	CSARDMGDGLLAEAFF	TGCAGTGCTAGAGATATGGGAGACGGCCTTTTGGCTGAAGCTTTCTTT
TRBV20-1	TRBJ2-5	TRBD1	many	CSATMSWTGGETQYF	TGCAGTGCTACGATGAGTTGGACAGGGGGCGAGACCCAGTACTTC
TRBV5-1	TRBJ2-1	TRBD1	many	CASGRTGGFNEQFF	TGCGCCAGCGGAAGGACAGGGGGTTTCAATGAGCAGTTCTTC
TRBV11-2	TRBJ2-3	TRBD2	many	CASSLGSGSTDTQYF	TGTGCCAGCAGCTTAGGTAGCGGGAGCACAGATACGCAGTATTTT
TRBV20-1	TRBJ2-1	-	many	CSARVGTWTNEQFF	TGCAGTGCTAGAGTGGGGACTTGGACCAATGAGCAGTTCTTC
TRBV9	TRBJ2-2	TRBD2	few	CASSVETSGGPNTGELFF	TGTGCCAGCAGCGTAGAAACTAGCGGGGGGCCGAACACCGGGGAGCTGTTTTTT
TRBV28	TRBJ1-6	-	-	CASSLMSSSYNSPLHF	TGTGCCAGCAGTTTAATGTCGAGCTCCTATAATTCACCCCTCCACTTT
TRBV24-1	TRBJ2-1	-	many	CATSVRRDDNYNEQFF	TGTGCCACCAGTGTGAGGAGGGATGACAACTACAATGAGCAGTTCTTC
TRBV28	TRBJ2-3	-	many	CASSEPTGSIDTQYF	TGTGCCAGCAGTGAGCCCACAGGGAGTATAGATACGCAGTATTTT
TRBV2	TRBJ1-2	-	many	CASSYHEGYTF	TGTGCCAGCAGTTATCACGAAGGCTACACCTTC
TRBV5-5	TRBJ2-1	TRBD2	-	CASSVAGLAGGYEQFF	TGTGCCAGCAGCGTGGCCGGGCTAGCGGGAGGGTATGAGCAGTTCTTC
TRBV6-1	TRBJ2-7	-	few	CASRRGLTVEQYF	TGTGCCAGCAGACGGGGCCTTACCGTCGAGCAGTACTTC
TRBV12-3/TRBV12-4	TRBJ1-5	-	many	CASSFTWVNQPQHF	TGTGCCAGCAGTTTTACGTGGGTTAATCAGCCCCAGCATTTT
TRBV28	TRBJ1-2	-	-	CASSFPGGSSYGYTF	TGTGCCAGCAGTTTCCCCGGGGGCTCAAGCTATGGCTACACCTTC
TRBV25-1	TRBJ1-2	-	few	CASSAGKGGYTF	TGTGCCAGCAGTGCAGGGAAAGGCGGCTACACCTTC
TRBV11-3	TRBJ2-3	-	many	CASSPRGLSTDTQYF	TGTGCCAGCAGCCCCCGGGGCCTTAGCACAGATACGCAGTATTTT
TRBV12-3/TRBV12-4	TRBJ2-4	TRBD1	many	CASIRQGNIQYF	TGTGCCAGCATTAGACAGGGAAACATTCAGTACTTC
TRBV24-1	TRBJ2-7	-	many	CATSATSPEQYF	TGTGCCACCAGTGCGACCTCACCCGAGCAGTACTTC
TRBV9	TRBJ1-2	TRBD1	few	CASSSGQGAPDGYTF	TGTGCCAGCAGCTCGGGACAGGGGGCGCCGGATGGCTACACCTTC
TRBV27	TRBJ1-5	-	many	CASSLLPSQVNQPQHF	TGTGCCAGCAGTTTACTTCCTTCACAGGTAAATCAGCCCCAGCATTTT
TRBV30	TRBJ1-1	-	many	CAWSTGYRDTEAFF	TGTGCCTGGAGTACGGGATATCGGGACACTGAAGCTTTCTTT
TRBV3-1	TRBJ2-5	-	many	CASSHSPQRETQYF	TGTGCCAGCAGCCATTCCCCCCAACGGGAGACCCAGTACTTC
TRBV6-1	TRBJ2-1	TRBD1	many	CASNRITGTGKDNEQFF	TGTGCCAGCAATCGAATTACCGGGACAGGGAAAGACAATGAGCAGTTCTTC
TRBV4-1	TRBJ2-5	-	-	CASSQVGFPEETQYF	TGCGCCAGCAGCCAAGTAGGGTTCCCCGAAGAGACCCAGTACTTC
TRBV5-6	TRBJ2-1	-	few	CASSLGTFNEQFF	TGTGCCAGCAGCTTGGGGACTTTCAATGAGCAGTTCTTC
TRBV7-9	TRBJ2-7	-	few	CASSFGVEQYF	TGTGCCAGCAGCTTTGGGGTCGAGCAGTACTTC
TRBV19	TRBJ2-1	TRBD2	-	CASTLTSGGLRSSYNEQFF	TGTGCCAGTACGTTGACTAGCGGGGGACTCAGAAGCTCCTACAATGAGCAGTTCTTC
TRBV6-7	TRBJ2-2	TRBD2	-	CASSQRLAGGPGTGELFF	TGTGCCAGCAGTCAACGACTAGCGGGGGGGCCAGGAACCGGGGAGCTGTTTTTT
TRBV28	TRBJ2-4	TRBD2	-	CTSRDGGSKNIQYF	TGTACCAGCAGGGACGGGGGGAGTAAAAACATTCAGTACTTC
TRBV11-2	TRBJ2-5	-	many	CASSLARETQYF	TGTGCCAGCAGCTTAGCCCGAGAGACCCAGTACTTC
TRBV9	TRBJ2-5	-	few	CASSVGAGYQETQYF	TGTGCCAGCAGCGTAGGCGCGGGGTACCAAGAGACCCAGTACTTC
TRBV7-2	TRBJ2-5	-	many	CASSLYEIQETQYF	TGTGCCAGCAGCTTATACGAGATCCAAGAGACCCAGTACTTC
TRBV6-1	TRBJ2-2	-	many	CASSDSGTWRTGELFF	TGTGCCAGCAGTGATTCGGGGACGTGGCGGACCGGGGAGCTGTTTTTT
TRBV30	TRBJ2-5	TRBD2	-	CAWKPGLADQETRYF	TGTGCCTGGAAGCCGGGACTAGCGGACCAAGAGACCCGGTACTTC
TRBV28	TRBJ2-7	TRBD1	many	CASSRLGTGGNEQYF	TGTGCCAGCAGCCGCCTCGGGACAGGGGGCAACGAGCAGTACTTC
TRBV9	TRBJ2-2	TRBD2	few	CASSVTSAYTGELFF	TGTGCCAGCAGCGTTACTAGCGCTTACACCGGGGAGCTGTTTTTT